Presented here are 3 T cell receptor beta chains from one specimen sequenced in a study of human T cells and chemical hapten exposure. TCRdb ran MiXCR on the RACE reads and lists one entry per CDR3 protein. The repertoire holds about 70,000 distinct CDR3 sequences, 8.5% to 9% seen once, with around 3% in the top ten. Time point in this sample: patch test 2, 6 weeks after DPC sensitization. The treatment denotes: therapeutic diphenylcyclopropenone sensitization with weekly scalp DPC. The sequenced sample was whole blood, obtained in connection with sensitization to the hapten diphenylcyclopropenone (DPC). These receptors came from a woman aged 45-65 years with alopecia areata. Some clones in this sample may be carry-over from other donors' samples.

Only a few counts were recorded for this clonotype. The chain has TRBV14 and TRBJ1-1; D may be TRBD1 (5 bases). Per the germline V gene, CDR1 is SGHDN and CDR2 is FVKESK. The CDR3 spans 13 residues. Trimming took off 4 bases at V and 8 bases at J, with 14 bases between the two ends. In nucleotides, the CDR3 is TGTGCCAGCAGCCTGGGACTTCTGGGAGAAGCTTTCTTT. Its protein product is CASSLGLLGEAFF.

This clonotype has a handful of counts. The rearrangement uses TRBV6-2 or TRBV6-3 and TRBJ2-1; 13 bases are a match to TRBD2. The trim removed 7 bases at V and 7 bases at J, leaving 7 bases unmatched. The CDR3 spans 15 residues. In germline, CDR1 is MNHEY, CDR2 SVGEGT. The CDR3 DNA follows: TGTGCCAGCACCGTAACTAGCGGGAGGGCTAATGAGCAGTTCTTC. The encoded protein is CASTVTSGRANEQFF.

This clonotype has a handful of counts. This chain uses TRBV7-8 with TRBJ2-7; D gene unclear. V was pared by 1 base and J by 6 bases, with 13 bases between. The CDR3 sequence is 14 residues long. Germline V gene lookup returns CDR1 SGHVS and CDR2 FQNEAQ. The CDR3 nucleotides are TGTGCCAGCAGCTTAGGAAGGCAGGTCCGCGAGCAGTACTTC. Translated, it gives CASSLGRQVREQYF.